One sample yielded the 6 T cell receptor beta chains listed below, sequenced in a study of T cells in Graves' hyperthyroidism and ophthalmopathy. From RNA transcripts, TCR beta CDR3 regions were amplified. Using the HTBI primer set, a first-round RT-PCR was run on the TCR CDR3. One entry per CDR3 protein, called by TCRdb with MiXCR from the multiplex PCR reads. The sample lists fewer than 450,000 distinct CDR3 sequences; about a sixth were seen once. Sequencing used blood. These receptors all stem from a woman aged 25-40 years with Graves' hyperthyroidism that later progressed to Graves' ophthalmopathy.

The table lists this clonotype with a few counts. The V call is TRBV7-2, the J call TRBJ2-3, with 12 bases that match TRBD2. Germline V gene sequence: CDR1 SGHTA, CDR2 FQGNSA. Trimming cost V 4 bases and J 5 bases; bases outside gene matches: 4. The CDR3 contains 15 residues. The CDR3 DNA reads as TGTGCCAGCAGCTCTAGCGGGGGGGCCTTAGATACGCAGTATTTT. Protein sequence: CASSSSGGALDTQYF.

This clonotype was seen only a few times. V is TRBV6-2 or TRBV6-3 and J is TRBJ2-1; the match to TRBD1 covers 7 bases. With 6 bases clipped from V and 7 bases from J, the junction kept 12 bases outside the gene matches. There are 15 residues in the CDR3. CDR1 and CDR2 from the germline V gene are MNHEY and SVGEGT. CDR3 loop: CASRKTGVKGNEQFF. The CDR3 nucleotides read TGTGCCAGCAGAAAAACAGGGGTAAAGGGGAATGAGCAGTTCTTC.

This chain joins TRBV5-1 and TRBJ2-7; no clear D gene. Germline V gene lookup returns CDR1 SGHRS and CDR2 YFSETQ. Trimming removed 0 bases from V and 0 bases from J, with 10 bases in between. The CDR3 spans 15 residues. The CDR3 DNA sequence: TGCGCCAGCAGCTTGGAACCTTTTAGCTCCTACGAGCAGTACTTC. The encoded protein is CASSLEPFSSYEQYF.

This clonotype was observed many times. The chain has TRBV30 and TRBJ1-2, with D perhaps matching TRBD1 (5 bases). The CDR3 loop spans 12 amino acids. V dropped 3 bases and J dropped 7 bases, with 12 bases sitting between them. CDR1 is GTSNPN, CDR2 SVGIG, per germline (reference sequence). CDR3 residues: CAWRGEGVGYTF. The CDR3 coding sequence is TGTGCCTGGAGGGGAGAAGGGGTTGGCTACACCTTC.

This clonotype was counted many times. The chain has TRBV20-1 and TRBJ2-3; no clear D gene. V was trimmed by 4 bases and J by 5 bases, leaving 13 bases between them. This CDR3 spans 13 amino acids. Germline V CDR1 and CDR2: DFQATT, SNEGSKA (reference sequence). CDR3 coding DNA: TGCAGTGCTACGTCCGGGCATGAAGATACGCAGTATTTT. Protein: CSATSGHEDTQYF.

This clonotype occurred many times. The chain uses TRBV7-8 and TRBJ2-1, with D unclear. Trimming took off 1 base at V and 2 bases at J, with 12 bases between the two ends. CDR3 size: 16 residues. The germline CDR1 and CDR2 sequences are SGHVS and FQNEAQ. The CDR3 DNA is TGTGCCAGCAGCTTAGTTGGCCAGGCAGCCTACAATGAGCAGTTCTTC. Its protein is CASSLVGQAAYNEQFF.